The next 21 T cell receptor beta chains were all read from a single sample in a study of beta chain features in type 1 diabetes. Study-level findings and limits: Moderate yet significant TCRB CDR3 shortening was seen in Type 1 diabetes patients in all four CD4+ subsets.

The study reverse transcribed the entire isolated RNA, so it sequenced expressed TCRB transcripts. Sequencing used immunoSEQ multiplex PCR; TCRdb keeps in-frame clones, though not all of them. The sample lists 630,000 or so clones, around an eighth occurring once. What these receptors recognize is not known. The sequenced sample consisted of naive CD4+ T cells from blood. These receptors came from a man between 18 and 35 years old with type 1 diabetes.

This clone has a handful of counts. The chain couples TRBV6-5 to TRBJ2-7, with no clear D. The CDR3 is made up of 15 amino acids. Germline V gene sequence: CDR1 MNHEY, CDR2 SVGAGI. V was clipped by 6 bases and J by 2 bases, with 17 bases between them. The CDR3 DNA reads TGTGCCAGCAGGATCGACCCCAGCCCAACCTACGAGCAGTACTTC. Protein: CASRIDPSPTYEQYF.

The chain carries TRBV28 and TRBJ2-5; 7 bases align to TRBD2. Germline trimming cut 4 bases from V and 5 bases from J; bases unmatched to any gene: 4. From germline, CDR1 is MDHEN and CDR2 SYDVKM. The length of the CDR3 is 13 residues. CDR3 nucleotide sequence: TGTGCCAGCAGTTGGCGGGGGTTGGAGACCCAGTACTTC. This translates into CASSWRGLETQYF.

This sequence joins TRBV5-1 and TRBJ2-1; no definite D call. CDR1 and CDR2 from the germline V gene are SGHRS and YFSETQ. This CDR3 has 10 residues. Trimming pared 2 bases from V and 10 bases from J, leaving 4 bases between. The CDR3 spells CASSFEEQFF. The CDR3 DNA reads TGCGCCAGCAGCTTTGAGGAGCAGTTCTTC.

The V call is TRBV10-2, the J call TRBJ2-6; possible D gene TRBD2, 6 bases. This CDR3 contains 15 residues. Trimming took 8 bases from V and 2 from J, leaving 13 bases between them. The V gene's germline CDR1 is WSHSY and CDR2 SAAADI. CDR3 in DNA: TGCGCCAGCGTCGAGGGAGGCGCTGGGGCCAACGTCCTGACTTTC. It specifies CASVEGGAGANVLTF.

This clone was detected only a few times. The V call is TRBV5-1, the J call TRBJ2-5; 7 bases map to TRBD2. Trimming cost V 5 bases and J 5 bases; bases outside gene matches: 6. From germline, CDR1 is SGHRS and CDR2 YFSETQ. The length of the CDR3 is 13 residues. The CDR3 DNA reads as TGCGCCAGCAGTGGGAGGGGCGCGGAGACCCAGTACTTC. It is translated as CASSGRGAETQYF.

This clone occurred a few times. This rearrangement joins TRBV4-2 to TRBJ2-5, with TRBD1 matching 9 bases. J was trimmed by 5 bases and V by 4 bases; bases with no gene match: 8. Germline CDR1 is LGHNA and CDR2 is YNFKEQ. The CDR3 consists of 15 residues. The CDR3 DNA reads TGTGCCAGCAGCCCAGCCGGGACAGGGCAGGAGACCCAGTACTTC. Its translation: CASSPAGTGQETQYF.

The sample holds a few counts of this clone. The V gene is TRBV25-1, the J gene TRBJ2-2, with TRBD2 identical over 7 bases. CDR3 size: 14 residues. V gave up 6 bases and J gave up 6 bases; unmatched junction bases: 7. CDR1 and CDR2 (germline): MGHDK, SYGVNS. CDR3 DNA sequence: TGTGCCAGCAGCTGGCGGGAGTGGTCCGGGGAGCTGTTTTTT. Amino acid sequence: CASSWREWSGELFF. Full variable domain (remainder filled in from reference TRBV25-1 and TRBJ2-2): EADIYQTPRYLVIGTGKKITLECSQTMGHDKMYWYQQDPGMELHLIHYSYGVNSTEKGDLSSESTVSRIRTEHFPLTLESARPSHTSQYLCASSWREWSGELFFGEGSRLTVL.

This clone has a handful of counts. This rearrangement joins TRBV7-2 to TRBJ1-1; D is undetermined. The V and J ends lost 1 base and 6 bases respectively, with 9 bases between them. Looked up from germline, CDR1 is SGHTA and CDR2 is FQGNSA. The CDR3 has 13 residues. This CDR3 reads CASSLVVRAEAFF. CDR3 DNA sequence: TGTGCCAGCAGCTTAGTGGTTCGAGCTGAAGCTTTCTTT.

For this clone: Other DNA sequences from this sample encode an identical CDR3 as well. The chain is built from TRBV19 and TRBJ1-2; D is undetermined. The CDR3 covers 11 residues. The germline V gene encodes CDR1 LNHDA and CDR2 SQIVND (reference sequence). V lost 5 bases to trimming and J lost 2 bases, with 3 bases between them. CDR3 residues: CASSLNYGYTF. The CDR3 region has the DNA TGTGCCAGTAGTCTGAACTATGGCTACACCTTC.

This clone was found a few times. This chain uses TRBV7-2 with TRBJ1-2; D possibly corresponds to TRBD1 (6 bases). Germline assignment: CDR1 SGHTA and CDR2 FQGNSA. V lost 5 bases and J 7 bases, leaving 11 bases between the germline ends. The CDR3 is made up of 12 amino acids. CDR3 nucleotide sequence: TGTGCCAGCAGCCATCAGGGGTCTGGCTACACCTTC. Amino acid sequence: CASSHQGSGYTF. The full variable domain, with the rest looked up from reference TRBV7-2 and TRBJ1-2, is GAGVSQSPSNKVTEKGKDVELRCDPISGHTALYWYRQSLGQGLEFLIYFQGNSAPDKSGLPSDRFSAERTGGSVSTLTIQRTQQEDSAVYLCASSHQGSGYTFGSGTRLTVV.

This clone was seen a few times. V is TRBV28 and J is TRBJ1-2, with TRBD1 matching over 8 bases. V lost 7 bases to trimming and J lost 2 bases; unmatched junction nucleotides: 12. CDR3 size: 16 residues. Germline V lookup: CDR1 MDHEN, CDR2 SYDVKM. The chain's CDR3 is CASISGQGIWNYGYTF. The CDR3 DNA sequence: TGTGCCAGCATCTCTGGACAGGGCATTTGGAACTATGGCTACACCTTC.

The chain carries TRBV14 and TRBJ2-1, with 11 bases matching TRBD2. This CDR3 contains 19 residues. Germline V lookup: CDR1 SGHDN, CDR2 FVKESK. The junction had 7 bases not matched to a gene; V was cut back by 0 bases and J by 0 bases. CDR3 sequence: CASSQDKGLAGGSYNEQFF. CDR3 in DNA: TGTGCCAGCAGCCAAGATAAAGGCCTAGCGGGAGGCTCCTACAATGAGCAGTTCTTC.

The genes are TRBV25-1 and TRBJ1-1; D possibly corresponds to TRBD1 (6 bases). Germline-derived CDR1 and CDR2 are MGHDK and SYGVNS. The ends were cut back, 5 bases at V and 2 bases at J, with 12 bases in the middle. This CDR3 is built from 14 residues. CDR3: CASSPQGFNTEAFF. The CDR3 DNA follows: TGTGCCAGCAGTCCACAGGGCTTTAACACTGAAGCTTTCTTT.

This chain connects TRBV6-5 to TRBJ2-2; D possibly corresponds to TRBD1 (5 bases). The germline gives CDR1 MNHEY, CDR2 SVGAGI. The CDR3 runs 15 residues. Trimming pared 6 bases from V and 0 bases from J, leaving 11 bases between. CDR3 DNA: TGTGCCAGCAGCCAATGGACAACGAACACCGGGGAGCTGTTTTTT. Encoded protein: CASSQWTTNTGELFF.

This rearrangement joins TRBV6-6 to TRBJ2-7, with D maybe TRBD1 (6 bases). The V gene's germline CDR1 is MNHNY and CDR2 SVGAGI (reference sequence). The CDR3 runs to 13 residues. The V gene lost 6 bases and the J gene lost 0 bases, with 9 bases spanning the gap. For the CDR3, the DNA is TGTGCCAGCAGCCGGGACACCTCCTACGAGCAGTACTTC. Amino acid sequence: CASSRDTSYEQYF.

V and J are TRBV6-6 and TRBJ2-5; D may be TRBD1 (5 bases). The germline CDR1 and CDR2 sequences are MNHNY and SVGAGI (reference sequence). The CDR3 contains 13 residues. V was shortened by 4 bases and J by 5 bases, with 11 bases between the two germline ends. This CDR3 reads CASSLDTWETQYF. Written as DNA, the CDR3 is TGTGCCAGCAGTTTGGACACTTGGGAGACCCAGTACTTC.

On this clone itself: The sample carries other DNA sequences with the same CDR3. This rearrangement joins TRBV19 to TRBJ2-1, with D possibly matching TRBD1 (6 bases). The CDR3 covers 12 residues. Germline lookup yields CDR1 LNHDA and CDR2 SQIVND (reference sequence). V dropped 3 bases and J dropped 7 bases, with 7 bases sitting between them. CDR3 in amino acids: CASSIRGNEQFF. The CDR3 coding sequence is TGTGCCAGTAGTATCAGGGGAAATGAGCAGTTCTTC.

The gene calls are TRBV5-4 and TRBJ2-7; TRBD2 agrees at 13 bases. Trimming removed 0 bases from V and 2 bases from J; junction bases left unmatched: 5. This CDR3 region has 17 residues. CDR1 SGHNT and CDR2 YYREEE come from the germline V gene (reference sequence). DNA of the CDR3: TGTGCCAGCAGCTTGGGGCCCGGGACTAGCGGGGCCTACGAGCAGTACTTC. Amino acids: CASSLGPGTSGAYEQYF.

V usage is TRBV4-1 and J usage is TRBJ2-7, with a possible D match to TRBD1 (5 bases). The CDR3 runs to 14 residues. The ends were cut back, 1 base at V and 4 bases at J, with 11 bases in the middle. Germline V gene sequence: CDR1 MGHRA, CDR2 YSYEKL. This chain's CDR3 is CASSQAWTKYEQYF. CDR3 DNA sequence: TGCGCCAGCAGCCAAGCATGGACAAAGTACGAGCAGTACTTC.

The J gene is TRBJ2-3, the V gene TRBV7-2; TRBD2 matches at 7 bases. This CDR3 spans 13 amino acids. CDR1 and CDR2 from the germline V gene are SGHTA and FQGNSA. With 5 bases clipped from V and 6 bases from J, the junction kept 5 bases outside the gene matches. CDR3 region: CASSPQAGDTQYF. The DNA for the CDR3 is TGTGCCAGCAGCCCACAAGCGGGGGATACGCAGTATTTT.

This clone was detected only a few times. This chain connects TRBV7-6 to TRBJ2-1, with 10 bases that match TRBD2. CDR1 is SGHVS and CDR2 is FNYEAQ in the germline V gene. CDR3 length: 15 residues. Trimming removed 3 bases from V and 3 bases from J; junction bases left unmatched: 2. The CDR3 reads CASSFGLAVYNEQFF. CDR3 DNA sequence: TGTGCCAGCAGCTTCGGACTAGCGGTCTACAATGAGCAGTTCTTC.